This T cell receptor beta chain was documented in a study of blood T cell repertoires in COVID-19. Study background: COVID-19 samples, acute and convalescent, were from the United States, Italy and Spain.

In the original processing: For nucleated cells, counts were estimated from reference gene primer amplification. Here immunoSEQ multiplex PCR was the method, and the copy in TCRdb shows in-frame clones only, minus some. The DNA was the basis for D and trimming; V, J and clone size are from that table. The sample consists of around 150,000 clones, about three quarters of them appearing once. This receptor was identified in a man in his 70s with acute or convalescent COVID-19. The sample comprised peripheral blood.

The CDR3 spells CASSKWDNLNTEAFF. CDR3 DNA: TGTGCCAGCAGCAAATGGGACAATCTGAACACTGAAGCTTTCTTT. The chain joins TRBV14 to TRBJ1-1; TRBD1 is a possible D gene (6 bases). The CDR3 contains 15 residues. The V end lost 5 bases, the J end lost 0 bases, and 13 bases lay between the germline ends. CDR1 is SGHDN and CDR2 is FVKESK in the germline V gene. The entire variable domain, with the rest obtained from reference TRBV14 and TRBJ1-1, is as follows: EAGVTQFPSHSVIEKGQTVTLRCDPISGHDNLYWYRRVMGKEIKFLLHFVKESKQDESGMPNNRFLAERTGGTYSTLKVQPAELEDSGVYFCASSKWDNLNTEAFFGQGTRLTVV.